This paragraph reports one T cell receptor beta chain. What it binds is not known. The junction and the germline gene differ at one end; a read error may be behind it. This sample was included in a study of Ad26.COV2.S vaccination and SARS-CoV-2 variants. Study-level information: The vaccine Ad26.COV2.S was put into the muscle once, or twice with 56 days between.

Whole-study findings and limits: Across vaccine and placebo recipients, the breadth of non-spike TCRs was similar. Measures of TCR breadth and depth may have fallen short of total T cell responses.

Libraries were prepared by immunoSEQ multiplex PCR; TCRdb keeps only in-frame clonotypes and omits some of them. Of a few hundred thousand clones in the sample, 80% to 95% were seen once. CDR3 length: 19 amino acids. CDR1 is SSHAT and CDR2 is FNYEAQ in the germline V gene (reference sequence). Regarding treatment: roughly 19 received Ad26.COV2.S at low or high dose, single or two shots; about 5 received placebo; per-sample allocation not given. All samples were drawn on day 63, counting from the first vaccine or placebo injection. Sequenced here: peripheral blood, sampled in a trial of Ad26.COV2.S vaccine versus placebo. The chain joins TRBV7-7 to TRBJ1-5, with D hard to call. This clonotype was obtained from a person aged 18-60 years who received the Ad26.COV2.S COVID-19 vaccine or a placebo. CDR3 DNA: TGTGCTAGCAGCTTAATTTGGCCGATCACAAGGTCGGGCAATCAGCCCCAGCATTTT. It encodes CASSLIWPITRSGNQPQHF.